Shown below are 31 T cell receptor beta chains from a single sample sequenced in a study of blood T cells in healthy people across ages. Combining a sample-barcoded 5' primer with a J-beta primer mix, a second PCR ran for about 7 to 11 cycles. TCRdb called the 5' RACE reads again in MiXCR, with one record for every CDR3 protein. This table holds about 1.6 million distinct CDR3 sequences, approximately 32% found once. Sequences were obtained from blood. These TCRs come from a woman in her twenties or thirties in good health.

This chain joins TRBV11-2 and TRBJ2-7, with D perhaps matching TRBD1 or TRBD2 (5 bases each). The J call is uncertain, as TRBJ2-5 better fits the DNA end. The CDR3 covers 17 residues. The germline CDR1 and CDR2 sequences are SGHAT and FQNNGV. Here the CDR3 reads CASSFSSGTAGGGTQYF. In DNA form, the CDR3 reads TGTGCCAGCAGCTTCTCTTCAGGGACGGCTGGTGGGGGGACCCAGTACTTC.

The chain uses TRBV6-7 and TRBJ2-1; unclear D gene. TRBV6-7 is treated as an ORF (open reading frame) with a function not yet certain. The CDR3 loop spans 10 amino acids. V lost 4 bases and J lost 8, with 3 bases in between. CDR3 protein: CASSCYEQFF. The DNA for the CDR3 is TGTGCCAGCAGTTGCTATGAGCAGTTCTTC.

The table lists this clonotype with a few counts. The gene calls are TRBV11-3 and TRBJ2-3, with 10 bases matching TRBD1. The CDR3 contains 15 residues. CDR1 SGHNT and CDR2 YENEEA come from the germline V gene. The junction had 9 bases not matched to a gene; V was cut back by 5 bases and J by 7 bases. CDR3 sequence (DNA): TGTGCCAGCAGCCCGGGACAGGGGCGGAGGAATACGCAGTATTTT. Residues: CASSPGQGRRNTQYF.

CDR3 loop: CASSYSIGTQYEQYF. CDR3 nucleotide sequence: TGTGCCAGCAGTTACTCGATAGGGACACAGTACGAGCAGTACTTC. This chain connects TRBV6-5 to TRBJ2-7, with a possible D match to TRBD1 (6 bases). Germline CDR1 MNHEY, CDR2 SVGAGI. The V gene lost 0 bases and the J gene lost 4 bases, with 13 bases spanning the gap. The CDR3 has 15 amino acids.

The chain has TRBV20-1 and TRBJ2-6; 8 bases agree with TRBD2. J was trimmed by 1 base and V by 0 bases; bases with no gene match: 8. CDR3 length: 18 amino acids. Germline V gene sequence: CDR1 DFQATT, CDR2 SNEGSKA (reference sequence). CDR3 in amino acids: CSARDLVAGLSGANVLTF. The CDR3 coding sequence is TGCAGTGCTAGAGATTTAGTAGCGGGGTTGTCTGGGGCCAACGTCCTGACTTTC.

The V gene is TRBV4-1, the J gene TRBJ2-7; D may be TRBD2 (6 bases). With 0 bases removed from V and 1 base from J, the gap between germline ends came to 22 bases. CDR1 is MGHRA and CDR2 is YSYEKL in the germline V gene. The length of the CDR3 is 19 residues. For the CDR3, the DNA is TGCGCCAGCAGCCAAGAAAAGGCTCTGAAAAGCGGGTTGTCCTACGAGCAGTACGTC. Amino acids: CASSQEKALKSGLSYEQYV.

V usage is TRBV7-9 and J usage is TRBJ2-3; 7 nucleotides agree with TRBD2. The germline V gene encodes CDR1 SEHNR and CDR2 FQNEAQ (reference sequence). The CDR3 runs to 15 residues. Trimming at V came to 8 bases and at J to 5 bases, leaving 13 bases not matched to a gene. Here the CDR3 DNA reads TGTGCCAGCCGACCCCCGTTCAGGGAGGGAGATACGCAGTATTTT. This translates into CASRPPFREGDTQYF.

In regard to this clonotype: One end of the junction is discordant with germline, which a read error may explain. The rearrangement uses TRBV7-2 and TRBJ2-1; 7 bases match TRBD2. Germline V CDR1 and CDR2: SGHTA, FQGNSA. The length of the CDR3 is 17 residues. DNA for the CDR3: TGTGCCAGCAGCTTGCCGACTAAGCGGGGCTCCTACAGTGAGCAGTTCTTC. It translates to CASSLPTKRGSYSEQFF.

The chain is built from TRBV12-3 or TRBV12-4 and TRBJ2-6; D unresolved. The CDR3 spans 17 residues. Between the trimmed V and J ends, which lost 1 base and 0 bases, there was a span of 10 bases. The CDR3: CASSLGFVGSGANVLTF. The CDR3, as DNA: TGTGCCAGCAGTTTAGGGTTCGTTGGCTCTGGGGCCAACGTCCTGACTTTC.

The J gene is TRBJ2-7, the V gene TRBV5-6, with D maybe TRBD2 (6 bases). The germline V and J ends were trimmed by 3 bases and 1 base, with 17 bases remaining between them. The CDR3 spans 16 residues. The germline CDR1 and CDR2 sequences are SGHDT and YYEEEE. The DNA of the CDR3 is TGTGCCAGCAGCTCGGTACCCGGGACTGCATCCTACGAGCAGTACTTC. It specifies CASSSVPGTASYEQYF. Full variable domain (missing parts from reference TRBV5-6 and TRBJ2-7): DAGVTQSPTHLIKTRGQQVTLRCSPKSGHDTVSWYQQALGQGPQFIFQYYEEEERQRGNFPDRFSGHQFPNYSSELNVNALLLGDSALYLCASSSVPGTASYEQYFGPGTRLTVT.

This clonotype was detected a few times. The rearrangement joins TRBV9 to TRBJ2-5; 9 bases match TRBD1. The DNA end is a closer match to TRBJ2-7, so the J assignment may be wrong. The V gene's germline CDR1 is SGDLS and CDR2 YYNGEE. This CDR3 spans 15 amino acids. This CDR3 is CASSSSGQGLNEQYF. The CDR3 DNA reads TGTGCCAGCAGCTCCTCCGGACAGGGGTTGAACGAGCAGTACTTC.

There are a few counts of this clonotype. The rearrangement joins TRBV20-1 to TRBJ1-5, with TRBD1 identical over 9 bases. Unmatched junction bases numbered 10, after V lost 4 bases and J lost 6 bases. The CDR3 loop spans 15 amino acids. Germline V gene lookup returns CDR1 DFQATT and CDR2 SNEGSKA (reference sequence). For the CDR3, the DNA is TGCAGTGCTACACAGCAACAGGGGGCCCGTCAGCCCCAGCATTTT. This gives the protein CSATQQQGARQPQHF.

V is TRBV9 and J is TRBJ2-3; 8 bases line up with TRBD2. Germline trimming cut 1 base from V and 5 bases from J; bases unmatched to any gene: 6. CDR3 length equals 15 residues. Germline V lookup: CDR1 SGDLS, CDR2 YYNGEE. The CDR3 protein is CASSVSREGGDTQYF. The CDR3 coding sequence is TGTGCCAGCAGCGTATCACGGGAGGGCGGAGATACGCAGTATTTT.

The chain's CDR3 is CASSAWVNTEAFF. CDR3 bases: TGTGCCAGCAGTGCCTGGGTGAACACTGAAGCTTTCTTT. This chain links TRBV6-1 with TRBJ1-1; D is unclear. Trimming took 4 bases from V and 0 from J, leaving 6 bases between them. Germline CDR1 and CDR2: MNHNS and SASEGT. CDR3 length equals 13 residues.

This clonotype appeared a few times. V is TRBV20-1 and J is TRBJ2-3; TRBD2 matches 9 bases. The trim removed 6 bases at V and 0 bases at J, leaving 10 bases unmatched. The CDR3 loop spans 16 amino acids. CDR1 is DFQATT and CDR2 is SNEGSKA in the germline V gene (reference sequence). CDR3 nucleotides: TGCAGTGCGCTCATCACTAGCGGGTCTAGCACAGATACGCAGTATTTT. The encoded protein is CSALITSGSSTDTQYF.

This clonotype has just a few counts. The J gene is TRBJ1-3, the V gene TRBV10-3; D is unclear. Trimming removed 2 bases at V and 0 bases at J, with 8 bases between. Germline assignment: CDR1 ENHRY and CDR2 SYGVKD. The CDR3 has 15 residues. This chain's CDR3 is CAISEGRSSGNTIYF. DNA of the CDR3: TGTGCCATCAGTGAGGGGCGGAGCTCTGGAAACACCATATATTTT.

The V gene is TRBV9, the J gene TRBJ2-3; D is possibly TRBD1 (5 bases). In germline, CDR1 is SGDLS, CDR2 YYNGEE. The length of the CDR3 is 17 residues. With 0 bases removed from V and 0 bases from J, the gap between germline ends came to 14 bases. CDR3 protein: CASSVGLVGASTDTQYF. The CDR3 coding sequence is TGTGCCAGCAGCGTAGGCCTAGTAGGGGCGAGCACAGATACGCAGTATTTT.

The chain links TRBV4-1 to TRBJ1-2, with D maybe TRBD1 (5 bases). The CDR3 has 14 residues. The germline V gene encodes CDR1 MGHRA and CDR2 YSYEKL. Trimming shortened V by 5 bases and J by 5 bases, and 15 bases separated the two germline ends. CDR3 region: CASSNTGRAYGYTF. CDR3 nucleotide sequence: TGCGCCAGCAGCAATACAGGCAGGGCGTATGGCTACACCTTC.

The V gene is TRBV24-1, the J gene TRBJ2-1, with 8 bases lining up with TRBD2. The V gene's germline CDR1 is KGHDR and CDR2 SFDVKD. J lost 4 bases, V lost 3 bases, and 7 bases had no gene match. The CDR3 spans 16 residues. In nucleotides, the CDR3 is TGTGCCACCAGTGATCGTCGGGAGGGCCGATACAATGAGCAGTTCTTC. Translated: CATSDRREGRYNEQFF.

The gene calls are TRBV2 and TRBJ2-1; a weak D match, TRBD1 (6 bases). Germline V gene sequence: CDR1 SNHLY, CDR2 FYNNEI. V lost 5 bases, J lost 4 bases, and 18 bases lay in between. CDR3 length equals 16 residues. This chain's CDR3 is CASSQSRDKAYNEQFF. The CDR3 DNA follows: TGTGCCAGCAGTCAGAGCCGGGACAAAGCTTACAATGAGCAGTTCTTC. Drawing the rest from reference TRBV2 and TRBJ2-1, the complete variable domain is EPEVTQTPSHQVTQMGQEVILRCVPISNHLYFYWYRQILGQKVEFLVSFYNNEISEKSEIFDDQFSVERPDGSNFTLKIRSTKLEDSAMYFCASSQSRDKAYNEQFFGPGTRLTVL.

As for this clonotype: Its ends do not fully match the called genes, so a read error is possible. This chain joins TRBV29-1 and TRBJ2-3, with D perhaps TRBD1 or TRBD2 (5 bases each). In germline, CDR1 is SQVTM, CDR2 ANQGSEA. The CDR3 consists of 15 residues. The CDR3 DNA is TGCAGCGTTGAAACGGGGCAAGTCAGCACAGATACGCGGTATTTT. It is translated as CSVETGQVSTDTRYF.

The rearrangement links TRBV7-8 to TRBJ2-5, with TRBD1 identical over 7 bases. The CDR3 contains 15 residues. Germline CDR1 is SGHVS and CDR2 is FQNEAQ. The J segment lost 3 bases and the V segment lost 4 bases, leaving 8 bases of the junction unmatched. The CDR3 nucleotides are TGTGCCAGCAGCTCAGGGGACAGAAGAGAAGAGACCCAGTACTTC. Residues: CASSSGDRREETQYF.

As concerns this clonotype: A much larger clone lies a single base off, so this may be a read error. The chain joins TRBV7-9 to TRBJ2-5, with 9 bases lining up with TRBD1. CDR3 length: 15 amino acids. Per germline, CDR1 SEHNR and CDR2 FQNEAQ (reference sequence). CDR3 DNA sequence: TGTGCCAGCAGCCCAAGGGACAGGGAGCAAGAGGCCCAGTACTTC. It is translated as CASSPRDREQEAQYF.

Turning to this clonotype: A much larger clone differs by one base, so this may be a read error. This chain links TRBV29-1 with TRBJ2-7; D possibly corresponds to TRBD2 (5 bases). Germline V gene sequence: CDR1 SQVTM, CDR2 ANQGSEA. This CDR3 contains 12 residues. Trimming left V 8 bases short and J 4 bases short, with 15 bases between. CDR3 loop: CSTQAGGYEQYF. The DNA for the CDR3 is TGCAGCACTCAGGCAGGCGGGTACGAGCAGTACTTC.

This clonotype was picked up a small number of times. This sequence joins TRBV20-1 and TRBJ1-5; a weak D match, TRBD1 (5 bases). CDR3 length: 13 residues. CDR1 and CDR2 from the germline V gene are DFQATT and SNEGSKA (reference sequence). Trimming stripped 6 bases from V and 0 bases from J, with 9 bases between. CDR3 residues: CSAQGDSNQPQHF. CDR3 DNA sequence: TGCAGTGCCCAGGGAGATAGCAATCAGCCCCAGCATTTT.

The V call is TRBV7-2, the J call TRBJ2-6, with 7 bases identical to TRBD1. Germline CDR1 and CDR2: SGHTA and FQGNSA. J was trimmed by 0 bases and V by 6 bases; bases with no gene match: 8. The CDR3 totals 17 residues. DNA of the CDR3: TGTGCCAGCAGACGAATGGGACAGTACTCTGGGGCCAACGTCCTGACTTTC. This sequence encodes CASRRMGQYSGANVLTF.

This clonotype was counted at least ten times. The chain joins TRBV29-1 to TRBJ2-5; D is unresolved. The CDR3 runs 13 residues. With 6 bases removed from V and 1 base from J, the gap between germline ends came to 12 bases. CDR1 and CDR2 from the germline V gene are SQVTM and ANQGSEA. CDR3 DNA sequence: TGCAGCGTAGCCATGGGCGTCCAAGAGACCCAGTACTTC. Amino acid sequence: CSVAMGVQETQYF.

This chain uses TRBV6-6 with TRBJ1-5; D might be TRBD1 (5 bases). The ends were cut back, 6 bases at V and 0 bases at J, with 12 bases in the middle. Germline V CDR1 and CDR2: MNHNY, SVGAGI (reference sequence). This CDR3 region has 15 residues. CDR3 sequence (DNA): TGTGCCAGCAGGGCTAGGGGCAATAGCAATCAGCCCCAGCATTTT. Protein: CASRARGNSNQPQHF.

This clonotype was seen once. The chain couples TRBV28 to TRBJ2-7; the D is unclear. The germline V gene encodes CDR1 MDHEN and CDR2 SYDVKM. This CDR3 spans 12 amino acids. Trimming pared 9 bases from V and 1 base from J, leaving 10 bases between. The CDR3 loop reads CASGETSYEQYF. In DNA form, the CDR3 reads TGTGCCAGTGGAGAGACATCCTACGAGCAGTACTTC.

V usage is TRBV20-1 and J usage is TRBJ2-1, with D perhaps matching TRBD2 (6 bases). The length of the CDR3 is 17 residues. Per the germline V gene, CDR1 is DFQATT and CDR2 is SNEGSKA (reference sequence). The V end was cut by 1 base, the J end by 3 bases, with 19 bases between. CDR3 nucleotides: TGCAGTGCTAGAGTTTTCCTTGGGGGAGGAGACTACAATGAGCAGTTCTTC. This codes for CSARVFLGGGDYNEQFF.

This clonotype has only a few counts. This chain links TRBV20-1 with TRBJ2-7; D possibly corresponds to TRBD1 (6 bases). The CDR3 contains 13 residues. Trimming cost V 6 bases and J 0 bases, with 12 bases left between them. Per the germline V gene, CDR1 is DFQATT and CDR2 is SNEGSKA (reference sequence). As DNA, the CDR3 is TGCAGTGCAACTCCGGACAGCTCCTACGAGCAGTACTTC. Its protein is CSATPDSSYEQYF.